The sequence of this TCR beta chain was determined in a study of STAT5B mutations in CD4+ large granular lymphocyte leukemia. The authors' processing: Lowest detectable productive clonotype frequency was 2.59 x 10-5. The assay was immunoSEQ multiplex PCR, and TCRdb's table has in-frame clones only and misses some. V and J calls plus clone size are reproduced from that table; the DNA served to infer D and trimming. This table holds some 29,000 clones, around four fifths found once. As concerns this clone: Its antigen is not identified.

The study's findings and limits: Approximately 25% of private leukemic clonotypes occurred rarely in other patients' non-leukemic repertoires. CD4-sorted patient repertoires seemed more clonal than healthy CD4+ repertoires.

The receptor comes from a human donor in good health. Sequencing used CD4+ T cells from blood buffy coats.

DNA for the CDR3: TGTGCCAGTAGCTCCTCTGTACAGGGCACAGATACGCAGTATTTT. The encoded protein is CASSSSVQGTDTQYF. This sequence joins TRBV19 and TRBJ2-3, with D possibly TRBD1 on 5 matching bases. Trimming pared 6 bases from V and 1 base from J, leaving 14 bases between. The V gene's germline CDR1 is LNHDA and CDR2 SQIVND (reference sequence). This CDR3 region has 15 residues.